This T cell receptor beta chain was observed in a study of cytomegalovirus exposure and HLA in healthy donors. As for this clone: The antigen remains unidentified.

Study outcomes and limitations: Most sequenced TCRs were rare (though some public TCRs occurred in many donors). TCR beta chains numbering about 160 were designated cytomegalovirus-associated. Diagnosis of cytomegalovirus status made by the classifier reportedly showed high specificity and sensitivity.

The CDR3 is made up of 12 amino acids. Germline V gene data show CDR1 as MNHNS and CDR2 as SASEGT. V was trimmed by 5 bases and J by 4 bases, leaving 9 bases between them. Method: immunoSEQ multiplex PCR; TCRdb's copy keeps in-frame clones and lacks some. The sample yields 280,000 or so clones, 88% seen once. The source of this sequence is a woman in her late teens or twenties in good health and CMV-seronegative. The sample comprised PBMCs. V gene TRBV6-1 combines with J gene TRBJ2-7; no firm D call. CDR3 in amino acids: CASSILLYEQYF. The CDR3, as DNA: TGTGCCAGCAGTATACTATTATACGAGCAGTACTTC.